These T cell receptor beta chains were read from a single sample in a study of siplizumab effects on memory and regulatory T cells. The table came from immunoSEQ multiplex PCR; TCRdb's copy has only in-frame clones and leaves some out. The table records about 100,000 clones, more than 85% of them present only once. Sequenced sample: CD4+ T cells sorted from blood. All receptors come from a human donor in good health. Both conserved end residues are part of each CDR3. The D gene is left open where the match is weak. The listing skips clone size in some rows; elsewhere it reads once, few, many or a size class.

cdr3_aa,cdr3_nt,clone_size,v_call,j_call,d_call
CASSPNRGQETQYF,TGTGCCAGCTCACCAAACAGGGGGCAAGAGACCCAGTACTTC,.,TRBV18,TRBJ2-5,TRBD1
CASSEGPKAYGYTF,TGTGCCAGCAGTGAAGGTCCGAAAGCCTATGGCTACACCTTC,.,TRBV6-1,TRBJ1-2,.
CASSDRGDGYTF,TGTGCCAGCAGTGACAGGGGCGATGGCTACACCTTC,.,TRBV2,TRBJ1-2,.
CASSLAGENTGELFF,TGTGCCAGCAGCTTAGCCGGGGAGAACACCGGGGAGCTGTTTTTT,.,TRBV7-6,TRBJ2-2,.
CASSTAGTGEREKLFF,TGTGCCAGCTCAACTGCCGGGACAGGGGAGCGCGAAAAACTGTTTTTT,.,TRBV18,TRBJ1-4,TRBD1
CASSSLGEWNTEAFF,TGTGCCAGCAGTTCTCTAGGGGAGTGGAACACTGAAGCTTTCTTT,.,TRBV28,TRBJ1-1,.
CASSTGQVTDTQYF,TGTGCCAGCAGTACGGGACAGGTCACAGATACGCAGTATTTT,.,TRBV2,TRBJ2-3,TRBD1
CASSRSPRGQETQYF,TGTGCCAGCAGCCGGAGTCCTCGGGGGCAAGAGACCCAGTACTTC,.,TRBV5-6,TRBJ2-5,.
CASSLLGAGVWDTDTQYF,TGTGCCAGCAGCTTGTTAGGCGCGGGGGTCTGGGACACAGATACGCAGTATTTT,.,TRBV5-8,TRBJ2-3,TRBD2
CASSLALLAGDGYEQYF,TGCGCCAGCAGCCTGGCCCTACTAGCGGGGGACGGATACGAGCAGTACTTC,.,TRBV5-1,TRBJ2-7,TRBD2
CSVEKPPGNYGYTF,TGCAGCGTTGAGAAACCCCCGGGGAACTATGGCTACACCTTC,.,TRBV29-1,TRBJ1-2,.
CASSGGLAVIVNTGELFF,TGTGCCAGCAGCGGGGGACTAGCGGTGATAGTTAACACCGGGGAGCTGTTTTTT,.,TRBV5-6,TRBJ2-2,TRBD2
CASSQTSGGSYEQYF,TGTGCCAGCAGCCAGACTAGCGGGGGCTCCTACGAGCAGTACTTC,once,TRBV5-4,TRBJ2-7,TRBD2
CASTQDSYNEQFF,TGTGCCAGCACTCAGGATTCCTACAATGAGCAGTTCTTC,.,TRBV2,TRBJ2-1,.
CASSPMGHLTDTQYF,TGCGCCAGCAGCCCGATGGGACACCTCACAGATACGCAGTATTTT,.,TRBV5-1,TRBJ2-3,.
CASSLTGSSPLHF,TGTGCCAGCAGCCTGACAGGCAGTTCACCCCTCCACTTT,.,TRBV2,TRBJ1-6,.
CASSQDPSPNTEAFF,TGCGCCAGCAGCCAAGACCCAAGCCCGAACACTGAAGCTTTCTTT,.,TRBV4-3,TRBJ1-1,.
CASSFGSHQSTDTQYF,TGTGCCAGCAGCTTCGGGTCGCACCAAAGCACAGATACGCAGTATTTT,.,TRBV7-3,TRBJ2-3,.
CASSEYPGMESYTF,TGTGCCAGCAGTGAATATCCCGGGATGGAAAGCTACACCTTC,.,TRBV25-1,TRBJ1-2,.
CASGTSGGDGQFF,TGTGCCAGTGGAACTAGCGGGGGGGACGGGCAGTTCTTC,.,TRBV19,TRBJ2-1,TRBD2
CASSPPNTEAFF,TGTGCCAGCTCACCACCGAACACTGAAGCTTTCTTT,.,TRBV18,TRBJ1-1,.
CASSLAGGPADTQYF,TGTGCCAGCAGCTTAGCCGGAGGGCCCGCAGATACGCAGTATTTT,.,TRBV7-2,TRBJ2-3,.
CASSGTGGDYGYTF,TGTGCCAGCAGCGGGACAGGGGGCGACTATGGCTACACCTTC,.,TRBV6-5,TRBJ1-2,TRBD1
CASSLFTGPGETQYF,TGTGCCAGCAGCTTGTTCACGGGGCCGGGAGAGACCCAGTACTTC,once,TRBV5-4,TRBJ2-5,.
CASSDNGHEYGYTF,TGTGCCAGCAGTGACAACGGGCACGAGTATGGCTACACCTTC,.,TRBV6-1,TRBJ1-2,.
CASSWGAGGTQETQYF,TGTGCCAGCAGCTGGGGAGCGGGGGGGACCCAAGAGACCCAGTACTTC,.,TRBV5-4,TRBJ2-5,TRBD2
CASSLPGQGNYGYTF,TGTGCCAGCAGCTTACCGGGACAGGGGAACTATGGCTACACCTTC,.,TRBV7-2,TRBJ1-2,TRBD1
CASSNRDRVFEKLFF,TGTGCCAGCAGCAACCGGGACAGGGTGTTTGAAAAACTGTTTTTT,.,TRBV7-9,TRBJ1-4,TRBD1
CASSIVRGLGNNQPQHF,TGTGCCAGTAGTATAGTCCGGGGTTTGGGAAACAATCAGCCCCAGCATTTT,.,TRBV19,TRBJ1-5,.